This TCR beta chain emerged from a study of blood T cell repertoires in COVID-19. On the study more broadly: The United States, Italy and Spain supplied acute and convalescent COVID-19 samples. In each case, the material was cDNA or gDNA derived from T cells, B-cell-depleted T cells, or PBMCs.

CDR1 is LNHDA and CDR2 is SQIVND in the germline V gene (reference sequence). The CDR3 extends over 18 amino acids. The V end lost 9 bases, the J end lost 2 bases, and 28 bases lay between the germline ends. Profiling relied on immunoSEQ multiplex PCR, and the TCRdb table lists in-frame clones only, not all of them. The sample consists of around 67,000 clones, about 90% of them appearing once. This clone was detected a few times. The sample consisted of peripheral blood. This sequence originates from a woman older than 75 with active or convalescent COVID-19. The V and J genes are TRBV19 and TRBJ1-2; D not certain. CDR3: CASYGLRGTNLGNYGYTF. In DNA, the CDR3 is TGTGCCAGCTACGGATTACGGGGTACCAACTTAGGCAACTATGGCTACACCTTC.